Included here is one T cell receptor beta chain sequence, with context. This sample is part of a study of shared clonotypes between healthy human individuals. The wider study: Each donor had three CD4 naive, three CD4 memory, two CD8 naive and one CD8 memory plate.

Sequencing was performed with immunoSEQ multiplex PCR; in TCRdb, only in-frame clones are kept and a portion is missing. The sample consists of about 680,000 clones, around 92% of them appearing once. Positively selected for CCR7, the CD45RO-negative cells used as naive CD8 cells excluded terminally differentiated effector memory CD45RA+ cells. This CDR3 contains 14 residues. V gave up 3 bases and J gave up 1 base, with 9 bases separating them. Per germline, CDR1 SGHAT and CDR2 FQNNGV. The sequenced sample consisted of naive CD8+ T cells sorted from blood. The chain has TRBV11-2 and TRBJ2-5; D possibly uses TRBD1 or TRBD2 (5 bases each). This clonotype was obtained from a young man in good health. CDR3 amino acids: CASSFWDLQETQYF. The CDR3 nucleotides read TGTGCCAGCAGCTTCTGGGACCTCCAAGAGACCCAGTACTTC.